The present entry profiles one T cell receptor beta chain with its context. The antigen is unknown. V gave up 4 bases and J gave up 6 bases; unmatched junction bases: 7. CDR3 length: 13 amino acids. Germline-derived CDR1 and CDR2 are GTSNPN and SVGIG (reference sequence). Under the ViraFEST assay, PBMC were stimulated with viral peptide pools so that antigen-specific CD4+ T cells expanded. Sequencing was performed afterwards. The authors isolated CD4+ T cells after more than eight days of culture. All participants had two doses of either the BNT162b2 or mRNA-1273 vaccine. Half the medium was replaced with IL-2 medium on days 3 and 7. The sample is drawn from a study of vaccination effects on CD4 cells after COVID-19. Study as a whole: Post-vaccine specimens arrived a median 72 days past the second dose.

Study-level results: In vaccinees who were healthy, merely 1 out of 255 vaccine-induced clones cross-reacted with common cold coronaviruses.

Profiled with immunoSEQ multiplex PCR; TCRdb holds only in-frame clones, not every one. The table has 15,000 to 20,000 clones, about 75% seen once; the top ten hold 18%. This clonotype was obtained from a human donor who received a COVID-19 vaccine. The sample here was CD4+ T cells from PBMCs cultured with HCoV-NL63 spike peptides, taken after COVID-19 vaccination. V gene TRBV30 combines with J gene TRBJ1-1; 8 bases map to TRBD1. The CDR3, as DNA: TGTGCCTGGAAAGCCGACAGGGGCGCTGAAGCTTTCTTT. Protein sequence: CAWKADRGAEAFF.